These 28 T cell receptor beta chains were all obtained from the same sample, sequenced in a study of CXCR3-negative and CXCR3-positive naive CD8 T cells. UMI-labeled TRB cDNA libraries were prepared by 5' RACE. TCRdb reprocessed the 5' RACE reads, keeping one entry per CDR3 protein, no DNA. The listing contains roughly 100,000 distinct CDR3 sequences. The sequencing sample was made of naive CXCR3- CD8+ T cells from blood. The subset denotes: CD45RO-CCR7+CD27+CD95- naive CD8+ T cells lacking CXCR3 (TNR3-). The receptors were gathered from a human donor in good health. Some clones in this sample may be carry-over from other donors' samples.

The V and J genes are TRBV5-1 and TRBJ2-7. Germline V CDR1 and CDR2: SGHRS, YFSETQ. The CDR3 covers 12 residues. CDR3 residues: CASARGSYEQYF.

The chain employs TRBV5-1 and TRBJ2-1. The germline V gene encodes CDR1 SGHRS and CDR2 YFSETQ. The CDR3 totals 13 residues. CDR3 residues: CASSFDDYNEQFF.

The chain recombines TRBV10-3 with TRBJ1-1; checking the TCRdb D call of TRBD1 is not possible without DNA. Germline V gives CDR1 ENHRY, CDR2 SYGVKD. The CDR3 totals 14 residues. The CDR3 loop reads CAIRSETGATEAFF.

The chain is built from TRBV13 and TRBJ2-5; TCRdb selects TRBD1, and the lack of DNA leaves this call unchecked. The CDR3 runs 16 residues. Germline-derived CDR1 and CDR2 are PRHDT and FYEKMQ (reference sequence). CDR3 residues: CASSLRGGDRAETQYF.

The chain joins TRBV14 to TRBJ1-1. The CDR3 covers 13 residues. Germline lookup yields CDR1 SGHDN and CDR2 FVKESK. The CDR3 here is CASSPLGNTQAFF.

The chain employs TRBV29-1 and TRBJ2-7; TCRdb proposes TRBD2, but this gene call is untestable without DNA. The germline gives CDR1 SQVTM, CDR2 ANQGSEA. The CDR3 runs to 12 residues. CDR3 protein: CSVGGGFYEQYF.

V gene TRBV15 combines with J gene TRBJ1-4; TCRdb's assignment of TRBD1 cannot be checked, as there is no DNA. Looked up from germline, CDR1 is LNHNV and CDR2 is YYDKDF (reference sequence). CDR3 size: 14 residues. The chain's CDR3 is CATSKGATNEKLFF.

This chain joins TRBV19 and TRBJ2-3; TCRdb's D call, TRBD2, is unchecked because there is no DNA. Germline assignment: CDR1 LNHDA and CDR2 SQIVND (reference sequence). This CDR3 is built from 14 residues. CDR3 amino acids: CASVGREGQDTQYF.

V usage is TRBV7-8 and J usage is TRBJ2-4; TCRdb's D call, TRBD1, is unchecked because there is no DNA. This CDR3 is built from 16 residues. Germline CDR1 reads SGHVS; CDR2 reads FQNEAQ. The CDR3 loop is CASSLEGRRGENIQYF. The full variable domain, its missing parts supplied by reference TRBV7-8 and TRBJ2-4, is GAGVSQSPRYKVAKRGQDVALRCDPISGHVSLFWYQQALGQGPEFLTYFQNEAQLDKSGLPSDRFFAERPEGSVSTLKIQRTQQEDSAVYLCASSLEGRRGENIQYFGAGTRLSVL.

The rearrangement links TRBV4-2 to TRBJ1-3; lacking DNA, the TRBD1 call made by TCRdb goes unchecked. Per the germline V gene, CDR1 is LGHNA and CDR2 is YNFKEQ. This CDR3 contains 15 residues. CDR3 in amino acids: CASSQAPDSGNSIYF.

This rearrangement joins TRBV7-3 to TRBJ1-2; TCRdb outputs TRBD1, but without DNA this stays unchecked. The CDR3 has 15 amino acids. Per the germline V gene, CDR1 is SGHTA and CDR2 is FQGTGA. CDR3 sequence: CASSERQGADYGYTF.

The chain couples TRBV2 to TRBJ2-2. The CDR3 totals 11 residues. The germline CDR1 and CDR2 sequences are SNHLY and FYNNEI. The CDR3 here is CASIGTGELFF.

The rearrangement joins TRBV29-1 to TRBJ2-3; the D gene TCRdb calls, TRBD1, cannot be checked with no DNA. Germline V gene lookup returns CDR1 SQVTM and CDR2 ANQGSEA. The CDR3 sequence is 15 residues long. CDR3 residues: CSVEEDSPHPDTQYF.

This chain links TRBV7-9 with TRBJ1-2; TCRdb picks TRBD1, but there is no DNA to check that call. This CDR3 contains 14 residues. From germline, CDR1 is SEHNR and CDR2 FQNEAQ (reference sequence). CDR3 sequence reads: CASSTSRGNYGYTF.

This chain uses TRBV28 with TRBJ2-3; the TRBD2 assignment by TCRdb is unverifiable without DNA. Germline CDR1 MDHEN, CDR2 SYDVKM. This CDR3 spans 18 amino acids. The CDR3 region is CASSPRLAGGRSTDTQYF.

The gene calls are TRBV4-1 and TRBJ2-1. Looked up from germline, CDR1 is MGHRA and CDR2 is YSYEKL. CDR3 length: 14 amino acids. CDR3 region: CASSPRNQDNEQFF.

This rearrangement joins TRBV7-9 to TRBJ1-1. The CDR3 consists of 14 residues. Germline V lookup: CDR1 SEHNR, CDR2 FQNEAQ (reference sequence). The CDR3 spells CASSLGLTNTEAFF. Together with reference TRBV7-9 and TRBJ1-1, the CDR3 gives the full variable domain: DTGVSQNPRHKITKRGQNVTFRCDPISEHNRLYWYRQTLGQGPEFLTYFQNEAQLEKSRLLSDRFSAERPKGSFSTLEIQRTEQGDSAMYLCASSLGLTNTEAFFGQGTRLTVV.

J is TRBJ1-1 and V is TRBV29-1; TCRdb calls TRBD1, which cannot be checked without DNA. Germline V gene sequence: CDR1 SQVTM, CDR2 ANQGSEA. The CDR3 length is 15 residues. CDR3 residues: CSVLSGTASDTEAFF.

This sequence joins TRBV12-3 or TRBV12-4 and TRBJ2-7; TCRdb names TRBD2, which stays unverified in the absence of DNA. The CDR3 runs 15 residues. The CDR3 sequence: CASSSGLAGAYEQYF.

This chain links TRBV15 with TRBJ2-1; TCRdb proposes TRBD1, but this gene call is untestable without DNA. Germline V gives CDR1 LNHNV, CDR2 YYDKDF (reference sequence). The CDR3 consists of 15 residues. The CDR3 region is CATSSFGDTYNEQFF.

This chain joins TRBV29-1 and TRBJ2-1. Germline V CDR1 and CDR2: SQVTM, ANQGSEA. The CDR3 length is 12 residues. The CDR3 region is CSVAATYNEQFF.

J is TRBJ2-2 and V is TRBV5-1. Germline V gene lookup returns CDR1 SGHRS and CDR2 YFSETQ. This CDR3 is 13 amino acids long. The CDR3 spells CASSFEGTGELFF.

This chain connects TRBV6-2 or TRBV6-3 to TRBJ2-7; without DNA, the TCRdb call of TRBD1 cannot be checked. CDR3 size: 13 residues. CDR1 is MNHEY, CDR2 SVGEGT, per germline. CDR3 region: CASSYGTVYEQYF.

This chain connects TRBV2 to TRBJ2-3; TCRdb calls TRBD1, which cannot be checked without DNA. This CDR3 region has 14 residues. Germline V CDR1 and CDR2: SNHLY, FYNNEI. The CDR3 here is CASRDRDGTDTQYF.

V and J are TRBV7-9 and TRBJ2-7; lacking DNA, the TRBD1 call made by TCRdb goes unchecked. The CDR3 totals 14 residues. Per germline, CDR1 SEHNR and CDR2 FQNEAQ (reference sequence). CDR3 protein: CASSYRDVSYEQYF. Drawing the rest from reference TRBV7-9 and TRBJ2-7, the complete variable domain is DTGVSQNPRHKITKRGQNVTFRCDPISEHNRLYWYRQTLGQGPEFLTYFQNEAQLEKSRLLSDRFSAERPKGSFSTLEIQRTEQGDSAMYLCASSYRDVSYEQYFGPGTRLTVT.

V and J are TRBV29-1 and TRBJ2-7; as DNA is missing, the TRBD2 call by TCRdb cannot be tested. The V gene's germline CDR1 is SQVTM and CDR2 ANQGSEA. This CDR3 has 13 amino acids. The CDR3 sequence is CSVVEGPSYEQYF.

The chain has TRBV5-6 and TRBJ2-2; the D call from TCRdb, TRBD1, cannot be confirmed without DNA. The germline gives CDR1 SGHDT, CDR2 YYEEEE. CDR3 length equals 13 residues. CDR3 sequence: CASSSTGNGELFF.

This sequence joins TRBV12-3 or TRBV12-4 and TRBJ2-7. The CDR3 covers 15 residues. The CDR3 reads CASSLAEWNSYEKYF.